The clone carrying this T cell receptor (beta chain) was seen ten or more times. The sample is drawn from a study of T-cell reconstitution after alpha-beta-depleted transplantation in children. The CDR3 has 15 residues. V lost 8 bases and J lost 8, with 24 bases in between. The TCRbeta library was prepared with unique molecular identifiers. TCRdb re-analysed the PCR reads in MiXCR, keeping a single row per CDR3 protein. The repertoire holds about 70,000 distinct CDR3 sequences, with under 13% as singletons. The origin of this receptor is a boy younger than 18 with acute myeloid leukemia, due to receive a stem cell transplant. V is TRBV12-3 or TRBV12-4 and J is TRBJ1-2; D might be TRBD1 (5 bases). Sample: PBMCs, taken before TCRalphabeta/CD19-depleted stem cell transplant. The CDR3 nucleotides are TGTGCCAGCGTCTTTGAAACCGGCAGGGCCGGAGGCTACACCTTC. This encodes CASVFETGRAGGYTF.